A single sample is the source of the 20 T cell receptor beta chains below, sequenced in a study of blood T cell repertoires in COVID-19. The method was immunoSEQ multiplex PCR; TCRdb's version includes in-frame clones alone and lacks a portion of them. Of tens of thousands of clones listed, 79% are singletons. The sample taken for sequencing was peripheral blood. The receptors stem from a woman of 80 years or more with active or convalescent COVID-19.

This clone was seen once. The chain joins TRBV28 to TRBJ2-7; 8 bases are shared with TRBD1. This CDR3 comprises 15 residues. V dropped 6 bases and J dropped 5; count of bases not matched to a gene: 12. Germline values: CDR1 MDHEN, CDR2 SYDVKM. The CDR3 loop reads CASSLPDRGGDEQYF. DNA for the CDR3: TGTGCCAGCAGCCTTCCTGACAGGGGTGGGGACGAGCAGTACTTC.

The chain joins TRBV5-1 to TRBJ1-2, with D possibly matching TRBD1 (5 bases). V was cut by 0 bases and J by 6 bases, with 12 bases left in between. CDR1 is SGHRS, CDR2 YFSETQ, per germline. This CDR3 region has 14 residues. CDR3 sequence: CASSLEGRADGYTF. CDR3 sequence (DNA): TGCGCCAGCAGCTTGGAAGGCAGGGCTGATGGCTACACCTTC.

V is TRBV5-5 and J is TRBJ1-5, with 10 bases aligning to TRBD1. V trimming: 3 bases; J trimming: 7 bases; junction bases outside the gene matches: 4. The CDR3 extends over 14 amino acids. Per the germline V gene, CDR1 is SGHKS and CDR2 is YYEKEE (reference sequence). The CDR3 DNA reads as TGTGCCAGCAGCTCCGACAGGGGGCAACAGCCCCAGCATTTT. The encoded protein is CASSSDRGQQPQHF.

This clone was recorded at least ten times. The CDR3 here is CASSVLASGANVLTF. The CDR3 DNA sequence: TGTGCCAGCAGTGTCCTAGCGTCCGGGGCCAACGTCCTGACTTTC. The chain combines TRBV2 with TRBJ2-6, with D tentatively TRBD2 (6 bases). CDR3 length: 15 residues. V shed 4 bases and J shed 4 bases, with 11 bases lying between them. Looked up from germline, CDR1 is SNHLY and CDR2 is FYNNEI.

The rearrangement joins TRBV28 to TRBJ2-1; a weak D match, TRBD1 (5 bases). Germline CDR1 reads MDHEN; CDR2 reads SYDVKM. The CDR3 runs to 12 residues. Trimming pared 8 bases from V and 2 bases from J, leaving 7 bases between. The CDR3 sequence is CASQGPYNEQFF. CDR3 nucleotide sequence: TGTGCCAGCCAGGGCCCCTACAATGAGCAGTTCTTC.

This clone has more than one count but fewer than ten. CDR3 nucleotide sequence: TGTGCCAGCAGCTTAGACCTTACTAGCGGGAGGGTCTACGAGCAGTACTTC. Amino acid sequence: CASSLDLTSGRVYEQYF. The J gene is TRBJ2-7, the V gene TRBV11-2; 13 bases match TRBD2. V trimming: 0 bases; J trimming: 3 bases; junction bases outside the gene matches: 5. This CDR3 is built from 17 residues. Germline-derived CDR1 and CDR2 are SGHAT and FQNNGV.

The V gene is TRBV11-2, the J gene TRBJ2-3; 10 nucleotides agree with TRBD2. In germline, CDR1 is SGHAT, CDR2 FQNNGV. This CDR3 comprises 17 residues. V trimming: 2 bases; J trimming: 3 bases; junction bases outside the gene matches: 8. The CDR3 sequence: CASSLWLAGDVTDTQYF. CDR3 coding DNA: TGTGCCAGCAGCTTATGGCTAGCGGGAGATGTGACAGATACGCAGTATTTT.

The CDR3 here is CASSLEGRTGYEQYF. Written as DNA, the CDR3 is TGTGCCAGCAGCTTGGAGGGGAGGACGGGCTACGAGCAGTACTTC. The chain combines TRBV11-1 with TRBJ2-7; TRBD2 might be the D (6 bases). V was trimmed by 3 bases and J by 3 bases, leaving 15 bases between them. Germline CDR1 is SGHAT and CDR2 is FQDESV (reference sequence). The CDR3 is made up of 15 amino acids.

The CDR3 region is CSVGIMGTGALENTGELFF. CDR3 coding DNA: TGCAGCGTTGGTATCATGGGGACAGGGGCTCTAGAGAACACCGGGGAGCTGTTTTTT. The rearrangement links TRBV29-1 to TRBJ2-2, with 10 bases that match TRBD1. The CDR3 loop spans 19 amino acids. V lost 4 bases, J lost 1 base, and 15 bases stayed unmatched. CDR1 and CDR2 (germline): SQVTM, ANQGSEA.

The chain is built from TRBV10-3 and TRBJ1-3, with a weak D call TRBD1 (6 bases). V was shortened by 6 bases and J by 0 bases, with 21 bases between the two germline ends. Germline CDR1 is ENHRY and CDR2 is SYGVKD. The CDR3 has 18 residues. The CDR3 loop is CAIRGGEDRLNSGNTIYF. DNA for the CDR3: TGTGCCATCAGGGGGGGGGAGGACAGACTAAACTCTGGAAACACCATATATTTT.

The chain recombines TRBV10-2 with TRBJ1-2, with TRBD1 as a possible D gene (6 bases). V was shortened by 5 bases and J by 9 bases, with 16 bases between the two germline ends. Per the germline V gene, CDR1 is WSHSY and CDR2 is SAAADI. The CDR3 loop spans 13 amino acids. The CDR3 protein is CASSRRGGDSYTF. The CDR3 coding sequence is TGCGCCAGCAGTCGACGGGGAGGGGACAGCTACACCTTC.

The chain employs TRBV4-1 and TRBJ2-3; D is perhaps TRBD2 (7 bases). This CDR3 spans 17 amino acids. V was shortened by 0 bases and J by 2 bases, with 15 bases between the two germline ends. The V gene's germline CDR1 is MGHRA and CDR2 YSYEKL. The CDR3 DNA follows: TGCGCCAGCAGCCAAGAGAGGGGGGGCTTTTTCACAGATACGCAGTATTTT. Protein: CASSQERGGFFTDTQYF.

The chain couples TRBV6-2 or TRBV6-3 to TRBJ2-1; D might be TRBD1 (6 bases). V gave up 5 bases and J gave up 6 bases, with 20 bases separating them. Per the germline V gene, CDR1 is MNHEY and CDR2 is SVGEGT. The length of the CDR3 is 16 residues. CDR3 bases: TGTGCCAGCAGTCCCCCGCTACAGGGCCGTCTCAATGAGCAGTTCTTC. It codes for CASSPPLQGRLNEQFF.

J is TRBJ2-2 and V is TRBV10-2; 8 positions agree with TRBD2. After removal of 11 bases from V and 2 bases from J, the junction contained 13 bases not matched to a gene. This CDR3 has 16 amino acids. Germline CDR1 and CDR2: WSHSY and SAAADI. CDR3 sequence (DNA): TGCGCCCGCGGGGGGCCGGGGGGGCCTAACACCGGGGAGCTGTTTTTT. Its translation is CARGGPGGPNTGELFF.

The V gene is TRBV14, the J gene TRBJ1-1, with 7 bases lining up with TRBD1. V lost 2 bases, J lost 7 bases, and 7 bases stayed unmatched. Germline CDR1 and CDR2: SGHDN and FVKESK. The CDR3 has 14 residues. The CDR3 DNA reads TGTGCCAGCAGCCAAAAGACAGGGACTAGTGAAGCTTTCTTT. Its protein product is CASSQKTGTSEAFF.

The J gene is TRBJ1-4, the V gene TRBV25-1; no clear D gene. Trimming removed 6 bases from V and 0 bases from J, with 8 bases in between. CDR1 MGHDK and CDR2 SYGVNS come from the germline V gene. CDR3 length: 14 amino acids. DNA for the CDR3: TGTGCCAGCAGCCCATTTGCAACTAATGAAAAACTGTTTTTT. Its protein is CASSPFATNEKLFF.

V gene TRBV5-4 combines with J gene TRBJ2-2; 8 bases line up with TRBD2. The CDR3 covers 16 residues. J lost 6 bases, V lost 2 bases, and 9 bases had no gene match. Per the germline V gene, CDR1 is SGHNT and CDR2 is YYREEE (reference sequence). CDR3 residues: CASSLPGLGPAGELFF. The CDR3 bases are TGTGCCAGCAGCTTACCGGGACTAGGCCCTGCCGGGGAGCTGTTTTTT.

The V gene is TRBV4-1, the J gene TRBJ2-7, with 10 bases matching TRBD1. The germline V gene has CDR1 MGHRA and CDR2 YSYEKL. CDR3 length: 14 residues. The V and J ends lost 4 bases and 4 bases, in that order; junction bases with no gene match: 4. This CDR3 reads CASSLRDRGYEQYF. The CDR3 nucleotides read TGCGCCAGCAGCCTCCGGGACAGGGGTTACGAGCAGTACTTC.

This chain joins TRBV28 and TRBJ1-1, with D possibly being TRBD1 (5 bases). Germline V CDR1 and CDR2: MDHEN, SYDVKM. The V gene lost 6 bases and the J gene lost 2 bases, with 28 bases spanning the gap. The CDR3 totals 19 residues. CDR3 region: CASRKVGNAKWGQNTEAFF. CDR3 nucleotides: TGTGCCAGCAGAAAAGTGGGCAACGCGAAATGGGGCCAAAACACTGAAGCTTTCTTT.

The CDR3 sequence is CASSFTGGFYEQYF. The CDR3 nucleotides are TGTGCCAGCAGCTTCACAGGGGGCTTCTACGAGCAGTACTTC. V and J are TRBV7-8 and TRBJ2-7; 9 positions agree with TRBD1. Germline CDR1 SGHVS, CDR2 FQNEAQ. This CDR3 has 14 amino acids. Unmatched junction bases numbered 3, after V lost 3 bases and J lost 3 bases. Full variable domain (remainder filled in from reference TRBV7-8 and TRBJ2-7): GAGVSQSPRYKVAKRGQDVALRCDPISGHVSLFWYQQALGQGPEFLTYFQNEAQLDKSGLPSDRFFAERPEGSVSTLKIQRTQQEDSAVYLCASSFTGGFYEQYFGPGTRLTVT.